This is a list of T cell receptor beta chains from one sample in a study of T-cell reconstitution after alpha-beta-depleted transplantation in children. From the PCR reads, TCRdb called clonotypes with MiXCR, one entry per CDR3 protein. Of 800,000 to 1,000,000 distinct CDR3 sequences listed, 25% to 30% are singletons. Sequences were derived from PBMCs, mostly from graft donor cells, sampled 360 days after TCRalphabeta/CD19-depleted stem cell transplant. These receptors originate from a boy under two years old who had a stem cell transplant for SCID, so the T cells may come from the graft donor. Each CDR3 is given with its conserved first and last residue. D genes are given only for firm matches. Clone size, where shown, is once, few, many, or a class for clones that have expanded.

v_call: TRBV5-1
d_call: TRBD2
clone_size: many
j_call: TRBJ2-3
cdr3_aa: CASSGGLAGGKFTDTQYF
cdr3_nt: TGCGCCAGCAGCGGAGGACTAGCGGGGGGGAAGTTCACAGATACGCAGTATTTT

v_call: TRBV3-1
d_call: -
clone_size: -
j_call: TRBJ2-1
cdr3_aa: CASSQAVGNEQFF
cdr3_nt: TGTGCCAGCAGCCAAGCGGTTGGGAATGAGCAGTTCTTC

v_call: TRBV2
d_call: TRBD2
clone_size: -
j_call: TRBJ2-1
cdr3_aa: CASRAASGGAYEQFF
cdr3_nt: TGTGCCAGCAGGGCGGCTAGCGGGGGGGCCTATGAGCAGTTCTTC

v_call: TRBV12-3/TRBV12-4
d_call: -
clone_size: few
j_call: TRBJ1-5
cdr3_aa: CASSWAGFSNQPQHF
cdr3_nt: TGTGCCAGCAGTTGGGCGGGATTTAGCAATCAGCCCCAGCATTTT

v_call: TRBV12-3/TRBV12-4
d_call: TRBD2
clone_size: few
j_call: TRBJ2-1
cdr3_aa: CASSPLGTSFIIEQFF
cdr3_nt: TGTGCCAGCAGTCCGCTTGGGACTAGCTTTATCATTGAGCAGTTCTTC

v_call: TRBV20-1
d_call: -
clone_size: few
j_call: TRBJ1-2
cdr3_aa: CSARGGSGYTF
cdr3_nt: TGCAGTGCTAGGGGGGGGAGCGGCTACACCTTC

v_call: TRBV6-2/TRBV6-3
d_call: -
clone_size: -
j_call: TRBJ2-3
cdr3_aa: CASSYRPGAMTDTQYF
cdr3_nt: TGTGCCAGCAGTTATCGTCCAGGGGCTATGACAGATACGCAGTATTTT

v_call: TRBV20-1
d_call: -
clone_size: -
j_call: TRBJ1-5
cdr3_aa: CSAREGGARSNQPQHF
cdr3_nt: TGCAGTGCTAGAGAGGGAGGGGCGAGGAGCAATCAGCCCCAGCATTTT

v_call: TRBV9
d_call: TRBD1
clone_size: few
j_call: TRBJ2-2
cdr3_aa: CASSPRLGQGAGELFF
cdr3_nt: TGTGCCAGCAGCCCAAGGTTGGGACAGGGGGCCGGGGAGCTGTTTTTT

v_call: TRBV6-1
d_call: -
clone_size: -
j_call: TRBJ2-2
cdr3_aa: CASSDRRRGTGELFF
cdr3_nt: TGTGCCAGCAGCGACCGACGGAGGGGGACCGGGGAGCTGTTTTTT

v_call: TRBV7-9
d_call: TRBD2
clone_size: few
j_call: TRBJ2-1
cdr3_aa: CASSPERGGVNEQFF
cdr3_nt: TGTGCCAGCAGCCCCGAACGGGGGGGCGTTAATGAGCAGTTCTTC

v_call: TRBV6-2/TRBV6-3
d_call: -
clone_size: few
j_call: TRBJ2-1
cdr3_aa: CASTIQGYNEQFF
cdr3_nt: TGTGCCAGCACTATCCAGGGCTACAATGAGCAGTTCTTC

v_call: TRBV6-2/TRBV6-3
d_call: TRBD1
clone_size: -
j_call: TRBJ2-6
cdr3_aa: CASSPHRGSGANVLTF
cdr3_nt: TGTGCCAGCAGTCCGCACAGGGGTTCTGGGGCCAACGTCCTGACTTTC

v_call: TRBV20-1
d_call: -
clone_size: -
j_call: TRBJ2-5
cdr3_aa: CSARRSPRETQYF
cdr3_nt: TGCAGTGCTAGGCGGTCACCTCGGGAGACCCAGTACTTC

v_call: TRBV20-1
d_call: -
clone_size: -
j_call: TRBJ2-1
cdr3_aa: CSAIAPPSYNEQFF
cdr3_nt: TGCAGTGCTATAGCCCCACCCTCCTACAATGAGCAGTTCTTC

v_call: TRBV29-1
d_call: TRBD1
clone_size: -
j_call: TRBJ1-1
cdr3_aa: CGGQRNTEAFF
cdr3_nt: TGCGGGGGACAGAGGAACACTGAAGCTTTCTTT

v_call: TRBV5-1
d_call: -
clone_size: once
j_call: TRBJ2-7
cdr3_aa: CASSFSALTYEQYF
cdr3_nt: TGCGCCAGCAGCTTTTCGGCACTGACCTACGAGCAGTACTTC

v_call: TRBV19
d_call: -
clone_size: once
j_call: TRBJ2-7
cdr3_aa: CASTKGGPPYEQYF
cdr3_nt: TGTGCCAGCACCAAGGGGGGGCCCCCCTACGAGCAGTACTTC

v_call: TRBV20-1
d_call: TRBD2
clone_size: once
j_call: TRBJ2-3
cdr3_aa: CSASSSGDQGDTQYF
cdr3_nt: TGCAGTGCTAGTAGTAGCGGGGATCAGGGAGATACGCAGTATTTT

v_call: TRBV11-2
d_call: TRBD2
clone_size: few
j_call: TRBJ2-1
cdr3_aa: CASSLTGLAGGVDEQFF
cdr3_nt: TGTGCCAGCAGCCTAACGGGACTAGCGGGGGGCGTGGATGAGCAGTTCTTC

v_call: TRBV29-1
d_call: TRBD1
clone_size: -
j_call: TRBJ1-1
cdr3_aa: CSVGQGHTEAFF
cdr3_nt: TGCAGCGTTGGACAGGGGCACACTGAAGCTTTCTTT

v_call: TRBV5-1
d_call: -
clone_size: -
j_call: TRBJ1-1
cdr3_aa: CASSYLTGLNTEAFF
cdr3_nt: TGCGCCAGCAGCTACCTGACAGGCCTGAACACTGAAGCTTTCTTT

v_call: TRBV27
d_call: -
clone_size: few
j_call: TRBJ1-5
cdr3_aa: CASSLWGGPYSNQPQHF
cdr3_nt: TGTGCCAGCAGTTTATGGGGCGGACCCTATAGCAATCAGCCCCAGCATTTT

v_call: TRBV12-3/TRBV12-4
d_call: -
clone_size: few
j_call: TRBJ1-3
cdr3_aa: CASSFLRGLSSGNTIYF
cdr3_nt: TGTGCCAGCAGTTTTCTACGGGGTTTATCCTCTGGAAACACCATATATTTT

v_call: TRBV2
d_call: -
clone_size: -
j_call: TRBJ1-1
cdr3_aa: CASSPRGEGTEAFF
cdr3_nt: TGTGCCAGCAGTCCCAGGGGCGAAGGGACTGAAGCTTTCTTT

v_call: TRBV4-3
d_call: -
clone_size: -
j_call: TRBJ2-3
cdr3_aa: CASSQDSLAPRLDGTDTQYF
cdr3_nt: TGCGCCAGCAGCCAAGATAGTCTAGCCCCCCGTTTGGACGGCACAGATACGCAGTATTTT

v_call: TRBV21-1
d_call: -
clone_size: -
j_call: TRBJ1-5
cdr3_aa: CASSKGEVDGPNYSNQPQHF
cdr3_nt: TGTGCCAGCAGCAAAGGAGAAGTGGACGGCCCCAACTATAGCAATCAGCCCCAGCATTTT

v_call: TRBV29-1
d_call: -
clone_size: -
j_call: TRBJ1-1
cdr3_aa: CSAAMNTEAFF
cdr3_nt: TGCAGCGCAGCAATGAACACTGAAGCTTTCTTT

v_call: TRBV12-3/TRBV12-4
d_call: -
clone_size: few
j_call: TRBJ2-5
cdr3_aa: CASSLDQGIAGFQETQYF
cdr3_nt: TGTGCCAGCAGTTTAGACCAGGGGATCGCCGGGTTCCAAGAGACCCAGTACTTC

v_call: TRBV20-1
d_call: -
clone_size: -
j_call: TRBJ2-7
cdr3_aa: CSASFASSSYEQYF
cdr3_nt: TGCAGTGCTAGTTTCGCCAGTTCCTCCTACGAGCAGTACTTC

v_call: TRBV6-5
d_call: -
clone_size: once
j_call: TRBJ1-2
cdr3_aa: CASIRWDGGYTF
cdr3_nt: TGTGCCAGCATTCGTTGGGACGGAGGCTACACCTTC

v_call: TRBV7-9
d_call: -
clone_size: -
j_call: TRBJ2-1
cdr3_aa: CASSLAGLGSYNEQFF
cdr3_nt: TGTGCCAGCAGCTTAGCGGGACTGGGCTCCTACAATGAGCAGTTCTTC

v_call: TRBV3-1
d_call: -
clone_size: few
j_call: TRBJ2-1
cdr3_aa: CASSPGVGYNEQFF
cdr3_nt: TGTGCCAGCAGCCCAGGGGTGGGTTACAATGAGCAGTTCTTC

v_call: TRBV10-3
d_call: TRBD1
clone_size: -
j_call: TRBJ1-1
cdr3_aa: CAIRSGGQGRTEAFF
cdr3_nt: TGTGCCATCAGGTCCGGGGGACAGGGGCGCACTGAAGCTTTCTTT

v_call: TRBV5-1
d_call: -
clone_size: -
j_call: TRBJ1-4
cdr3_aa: CASSFLRFFEKLFF
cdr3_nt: TGCGCCAGCAGCTTTTTGAGGTTTTTTGAAAAACTGTTTTTT

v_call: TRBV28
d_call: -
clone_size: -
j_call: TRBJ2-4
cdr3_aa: CASTETGTKNIQYF
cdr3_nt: TGTGCCAGCACCGAGACAGGCACCAAAAACATTCAGTACTTC

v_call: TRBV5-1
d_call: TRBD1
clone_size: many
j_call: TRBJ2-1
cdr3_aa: CASSLDRGWVEQFF
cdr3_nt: TGCGCCAGCAGCTTGGACAGGGGATGGGTTGAGCAGTTCTTC

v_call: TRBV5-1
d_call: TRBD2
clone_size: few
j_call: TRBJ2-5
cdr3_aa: CASSLGLAGNRGETQYF
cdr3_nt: TGCGCCAGCAGCTTGGGACTAGCGGGGAACAGGGGAGAGACCCAGTACTTC

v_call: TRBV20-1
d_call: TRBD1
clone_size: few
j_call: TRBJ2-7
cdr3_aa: CSARGRQGPSYEQYF
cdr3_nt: TGCAGTGCTAGGGGAAGACAGGGGCCCTCCTACGAGCAGTACTTC

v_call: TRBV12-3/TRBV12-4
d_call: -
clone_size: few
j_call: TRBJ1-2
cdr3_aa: CASSLDLGPPTGYTF
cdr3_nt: TGTGCCAGCAGTTTAGATCTGGGGCCCCCTACTGGCTACACCTTC

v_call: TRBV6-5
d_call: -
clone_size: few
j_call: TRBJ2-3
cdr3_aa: CASTSRGGTDTQYF
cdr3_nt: TGTGCCAGCACTTCTCGAGGGGGCACAGATACGCAGTATTTT

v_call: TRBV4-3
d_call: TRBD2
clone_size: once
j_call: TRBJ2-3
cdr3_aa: CASSRGLAGYSDTQYF
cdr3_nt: TGCGCCAGCAGCCGGGGACTAGCGGGGTATTCAGATACGCAGTATTTT

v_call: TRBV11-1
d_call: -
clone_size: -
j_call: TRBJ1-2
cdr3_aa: CASSPYPPQSIEWYGYTF
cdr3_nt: TGTGCCAGCAGCCCGTACCCACCACAGAGCATCGAATGGTATGGCTACACCTTC

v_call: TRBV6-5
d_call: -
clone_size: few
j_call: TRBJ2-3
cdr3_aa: CASNSLGQACPDCATQYF
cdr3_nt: TGTGCCAGCAATTCCCTGGGGCAGGCCTGTCCCGATTGTGCTACGCAGTATTTT

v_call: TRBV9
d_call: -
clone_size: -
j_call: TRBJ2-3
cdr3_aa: CASSVGGEDTQYF
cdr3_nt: TGTGCCAGCAGCGTAGGGGGGGAAGATACGCAGTATTTT

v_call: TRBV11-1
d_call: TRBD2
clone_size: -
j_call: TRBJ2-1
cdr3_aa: CASSFPLSGGGSYNEQFF
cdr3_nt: TGTGCCAGCAGCTTCCCCTTAAGCGGGGGGGGCTCCTACAATGAGCAGTTCTTC

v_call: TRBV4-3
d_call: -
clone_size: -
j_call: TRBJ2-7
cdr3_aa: CASSQDATSYEQYF
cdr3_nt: TGCGCCAGCAGCCAAGATGCAACTTCGTACGAGCAGTACTTC

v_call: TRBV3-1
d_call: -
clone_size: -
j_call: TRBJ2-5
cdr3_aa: CASSQQGYQETQYF
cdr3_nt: TGTGCCAGCAGCCAACAGGGATATCAAGAGACCCAGTACTTC